The source of this TCR beta chain is a study of blood T cell repertoires in COVID-19. Study-level background: Acute and convalescent COVID-19 samples came from the United States, Italy and Spain. Sample material is recorded as cDNA or gDNA derived from T cells, B-cell-depleted T cells, or PBMCs.

Original methodology: Reference gene primer amplification yielded estimated nucleated cell counts. Profiling relied on immunoSEQ multiplex PCR, and the TCRdb table lists in-frame clones only, not all of them. That table is the source of V, J and clone size, and D and trimming were worked out from the DNA. The repertoire has around 93,000 clones, about 76% of them found once; the top ten carry approximately 10%. V was trimmed by 11 bases and J by 4 bases, leaving 16 bases between them. Germline loops: CDR1 SGHVS, CDR2 FQNEAQ. This CDR3 contains 13 residues. The gene calls are TRBV7-8 and TRBJ2-3, with D possibly matching TRBD2 (5 bases). Specimen: peripheral blood. The receptor was derived from a woman of 80 years or more with acute or convalescent COVID-19. CDR3 DNA: TGTGCCTCGGGATGGGGTTTGGCAGATACGCAGTATTTT. It codes for CASGWGLADTQYF.